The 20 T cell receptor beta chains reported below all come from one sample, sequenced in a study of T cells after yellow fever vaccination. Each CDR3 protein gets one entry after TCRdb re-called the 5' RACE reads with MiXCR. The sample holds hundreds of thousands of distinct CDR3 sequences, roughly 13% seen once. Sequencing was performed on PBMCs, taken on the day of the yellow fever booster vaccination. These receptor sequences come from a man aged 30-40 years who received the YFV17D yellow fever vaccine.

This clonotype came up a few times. The CDR3 region has the DNA TGTGCCAGCAGTCGGGACTTCGGGGAGACCCAGTACTTC. Amino acid sequence: CASSRDFGETQYF. The genes are TRBV2 and TRBJ2-5, with D possibly TRBD2 on 6 matching bases. Germline assignment: CDR1 SNHLY and CDR2 FYNNEI. Trimming left V 5 bases short and J 5 bases short, with 12 bases between. The CDR3 contains 13 residues.

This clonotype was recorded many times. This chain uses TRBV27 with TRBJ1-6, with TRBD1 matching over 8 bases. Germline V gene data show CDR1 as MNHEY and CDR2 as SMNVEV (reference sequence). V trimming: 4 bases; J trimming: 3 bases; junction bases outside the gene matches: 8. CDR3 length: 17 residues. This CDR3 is CASSSDRVSYYNSPLHF. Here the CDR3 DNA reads TGTGCCAGCAGTTCGGACAGGGTCTCCTACTATAATTCACCCCTCCACTTT.

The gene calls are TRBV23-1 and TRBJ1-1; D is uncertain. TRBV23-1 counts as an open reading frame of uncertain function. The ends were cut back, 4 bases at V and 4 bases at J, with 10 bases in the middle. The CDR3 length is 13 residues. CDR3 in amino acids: CASSPALGTEAFF. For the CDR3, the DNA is TGCGCCAGCAGTCCCGCTCTTGGCACTGAAGCTTTCTTT.

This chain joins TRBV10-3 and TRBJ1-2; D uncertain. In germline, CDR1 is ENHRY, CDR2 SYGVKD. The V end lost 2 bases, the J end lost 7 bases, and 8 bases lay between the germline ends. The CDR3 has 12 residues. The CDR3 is CAISEAESGYTF. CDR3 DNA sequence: TGTGCCATCAGTGAGGCGGAATCTGGCTACACCTTC.

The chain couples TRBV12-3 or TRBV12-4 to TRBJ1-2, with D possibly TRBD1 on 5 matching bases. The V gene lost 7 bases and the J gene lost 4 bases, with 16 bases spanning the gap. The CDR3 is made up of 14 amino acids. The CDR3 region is CASTIGGDTYGYTF. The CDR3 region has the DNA TGTGCCAGCACCATCGGGGGTGATACCTATGGCTACACCTTC.

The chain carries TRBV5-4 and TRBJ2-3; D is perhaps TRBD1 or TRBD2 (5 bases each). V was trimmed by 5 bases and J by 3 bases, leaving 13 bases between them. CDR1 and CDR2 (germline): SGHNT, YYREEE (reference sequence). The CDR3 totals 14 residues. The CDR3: CASRTGGRTDTQYF. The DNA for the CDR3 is TGTGCCAGCAGAACTGGGGGTCGGACAGATACGCAGTATTTT.

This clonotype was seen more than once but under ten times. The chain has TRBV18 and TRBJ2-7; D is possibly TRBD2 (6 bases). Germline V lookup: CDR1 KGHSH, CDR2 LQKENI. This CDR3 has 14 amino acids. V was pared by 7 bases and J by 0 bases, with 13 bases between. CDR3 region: CASFPSAYSYEQYF. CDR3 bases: TGTGCCAGCTTCCCTAGCGCTTACTCCTACGAGCAGTACTTC.

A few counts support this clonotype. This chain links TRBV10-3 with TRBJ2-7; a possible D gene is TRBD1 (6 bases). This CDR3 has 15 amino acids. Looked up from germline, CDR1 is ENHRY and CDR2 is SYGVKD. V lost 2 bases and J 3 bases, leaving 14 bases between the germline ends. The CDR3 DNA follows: TGTGCCATCAGTGAGCCAGGGGACCTCCGCTACGAGCAGTACTTC. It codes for CAISEPGDLRYEQYF.

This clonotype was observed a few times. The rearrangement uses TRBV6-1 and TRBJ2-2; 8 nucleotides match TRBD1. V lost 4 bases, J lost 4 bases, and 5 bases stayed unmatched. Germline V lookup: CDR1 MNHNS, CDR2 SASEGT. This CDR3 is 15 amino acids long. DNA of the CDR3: TGTGCCAGCAGTGCCTCCGGGACAGGCACCGGGGAGCTGTTTTTT. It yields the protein CASSASGTGTGELFF.

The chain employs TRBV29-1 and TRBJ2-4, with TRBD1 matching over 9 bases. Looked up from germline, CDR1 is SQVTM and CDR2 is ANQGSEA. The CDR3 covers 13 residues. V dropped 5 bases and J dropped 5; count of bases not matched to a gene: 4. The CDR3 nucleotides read TGCAGCGTTTCCGGGACAGGGCAAAACATTCAGTACTTC. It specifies CSVSGTGQNIQYF.

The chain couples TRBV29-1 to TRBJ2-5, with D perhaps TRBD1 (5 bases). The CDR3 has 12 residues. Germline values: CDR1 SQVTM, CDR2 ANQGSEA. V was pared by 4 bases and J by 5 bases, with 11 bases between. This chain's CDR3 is CSVGPKGETQYF. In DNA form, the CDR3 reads TGCAGCGTTGGGCCGAAGGGGGAGACCCAGTACTTC.

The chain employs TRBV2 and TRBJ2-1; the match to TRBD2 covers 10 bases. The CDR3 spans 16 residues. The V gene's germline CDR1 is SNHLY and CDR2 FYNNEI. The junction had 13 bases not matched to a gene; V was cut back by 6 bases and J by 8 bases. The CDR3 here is CASSDRSGRGGDEQFF. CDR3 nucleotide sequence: TGTGCCAGCAGCGATAGGAGCGGGAGGGGAGGGGATGAGCAGTTCTTC.

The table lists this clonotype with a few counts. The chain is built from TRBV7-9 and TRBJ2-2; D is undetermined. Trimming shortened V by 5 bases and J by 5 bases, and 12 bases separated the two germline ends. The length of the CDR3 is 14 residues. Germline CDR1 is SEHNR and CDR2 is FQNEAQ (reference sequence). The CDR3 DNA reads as TGTGCCAGCAGCCCTATCCCGGCAACCGGGGAGCTGTTTTTT. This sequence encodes CASSPIPATGELFF.

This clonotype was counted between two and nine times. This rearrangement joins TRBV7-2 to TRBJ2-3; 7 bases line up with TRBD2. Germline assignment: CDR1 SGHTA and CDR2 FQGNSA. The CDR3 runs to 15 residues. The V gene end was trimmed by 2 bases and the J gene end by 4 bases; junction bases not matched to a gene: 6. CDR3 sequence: CASSLRGSGADTQYF. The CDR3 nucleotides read TGTGCCAGCAGCTTACGCGGGAGTGGCGCAGATACGCAGTATTTT.

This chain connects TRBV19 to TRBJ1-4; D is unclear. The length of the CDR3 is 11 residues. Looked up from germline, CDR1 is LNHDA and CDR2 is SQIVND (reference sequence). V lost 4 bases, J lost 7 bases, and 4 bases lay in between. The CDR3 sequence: CASSTTEKLFF. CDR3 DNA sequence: TGTGCCAGTAGTACCACTGAAAAACTGTTTTTT.

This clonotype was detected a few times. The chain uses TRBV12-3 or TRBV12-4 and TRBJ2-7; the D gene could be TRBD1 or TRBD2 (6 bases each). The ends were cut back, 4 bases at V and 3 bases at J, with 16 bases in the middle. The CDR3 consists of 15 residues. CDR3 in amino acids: CASSYGTLGGYEQYF. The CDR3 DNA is TGTGCCAGCAGTTACGGGACACTGGGGGGCTACGAGCAGTACTTC.

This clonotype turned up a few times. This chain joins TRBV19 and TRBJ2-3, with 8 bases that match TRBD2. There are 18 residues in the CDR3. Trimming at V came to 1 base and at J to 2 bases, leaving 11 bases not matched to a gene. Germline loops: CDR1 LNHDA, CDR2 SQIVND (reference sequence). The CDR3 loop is CASSIAEAAGGLTDTQYF. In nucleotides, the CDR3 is TGTGCCAGTAGTATAGCCGAGGCGGCGGGAGGTCTCACAGATACGCAGTATTTT. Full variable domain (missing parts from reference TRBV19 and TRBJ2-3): DGGITQSPKYLFRKEGQNVTLSCEQNLNHDAMYWYRQDPGQGLRLIYYSQIVNDFQKGDIAEGYSVSREKKESFPLTVTSAQKNPTAFYLCASSIAEAAGGLTDTQYFGPGTRLTVL.

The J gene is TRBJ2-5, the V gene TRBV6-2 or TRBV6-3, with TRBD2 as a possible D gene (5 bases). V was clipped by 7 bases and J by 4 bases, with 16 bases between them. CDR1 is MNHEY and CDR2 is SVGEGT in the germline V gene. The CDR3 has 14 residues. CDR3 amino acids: CASIPRDQLETQYF. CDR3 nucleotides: TGTGCCAGCATCCCACGGGATCAGCTAGAGACCCAGTACTTC.

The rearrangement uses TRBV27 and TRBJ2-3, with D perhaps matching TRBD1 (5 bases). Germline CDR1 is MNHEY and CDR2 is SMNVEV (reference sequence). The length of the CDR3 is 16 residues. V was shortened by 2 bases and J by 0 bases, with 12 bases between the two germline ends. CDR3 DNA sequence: TGTGCCAGCAGTTTAGCATGGGGCCGGAGCACAGATACGCAGTATTTT. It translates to CASSLAWGRSTDTQYF.

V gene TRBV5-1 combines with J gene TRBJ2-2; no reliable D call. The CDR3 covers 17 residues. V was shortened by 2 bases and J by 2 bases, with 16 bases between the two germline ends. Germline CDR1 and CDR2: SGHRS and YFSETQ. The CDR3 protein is CASSFGSIITNTGELFF. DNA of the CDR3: TGCGCCAGCAGCTTTGGGTCCATTATCACCAACACCGGGGAGCTGTTTTTT.